The sequence of this TCR beta chain was determined in a study of regulatory T cells in long-lasting Graves disease. Time point defined: newly diagnosed GD, antithyroid drugs for less than 3 months. Scientists built the TCR library using RNA that was extracted from PBMCs. iRepertoire HTBI primers and Arm-PCR of CDR3 regions built TCR beta libraries. One entry per CDR3 protein, called by TCRdb with MiXCR from the multiplex PCR reads. The sample has hundreds of thousands of distinct CDR3 sequences; 15% to 20% are singletons. The CDR3 contains 15 residues. Germline CDR1 and CDR2: SEHNR and FQNEAQ (reference sequence). Trimming cost V 4 bases and J 2 bases; bases outside gene matches: 6. In addition, the sample was reused for a study of T cells in Graves' hyperthyroidism and ophthalmopathy.

The sequence derives from a woman younger than 45 with Graves disease. The J gene is TRBJ2-3, the V gene TRBV7-9; 7 bases map to TRBD1. The source was peripheral blood mononuclear cells (PBMCs), collected at new diagnosis, from a patient treated with antithyroid drugs. CDR3 protein: CASSSPTGITDTQYF. The CDR3, as DNA: TGTGCCAGCAGCTCCCCGACAGGGATCACAGATACGCAGTATTTT.